These T cell receptor beta chains were read from a single sample in a study of blood T cell repertoires in COVID-19. The assay was immunoSEQ multiplex PCR, and TCRdb's table has in-frame clones only and misses some. The sample carries around 120,000 clones, 69% recorded once. Material: peripheral blood. The receptors stem from an elderly man with acute or convalescent COVID-19. Each CDR3 is given with its conserved first and last residue. The order of the fields is clone size, V gene, J gene, D gene, CDR3 DNA, CDR3 protein. D genes are given only for firm matches. Clone size, where shown, is once, few, many, or a class for clones that have expanded.

abundance: NA
v_gene: TRBV29-1
j_gene: TRBJ1-2
d_gene: TRBD1
CDR3nt: TGCAGCGTTCGAGATGGACAGGGGAGAATCAACTATGGCTACACCTTC
CDR3aa: CSVRDGQGRINYGYTF

abundance: NA
v_gene: TRBV28
j_gene: TRBJ1-4
d_gene: NA
CDR3nt: TGTGCCAGCAGTGGGAGCAGAGCAACTAATGAAAAACTGTTTTTT
CDR3aa: CASSGSRATNEKLFF

abundance: NA
v_gene: TRBV6-5
j_gene: TRBJ2-1
d_gene: NA
CDR3nt: TGTGCCAGCAGTTACTCGAGGTGGCCTATAGGCAATGAGCAGTTCTTC
CDR3aa: CASSYSRWPIGNEQFF

abundance: few
v_gene: TRBV6-6
j_gene: TRBJ1-1
d_gene: NA
CDR3nt: TGTGCCAGCAGTTACTCGAGTGAAGCTTTCTTT
CDR3aa: CASSYSSEAFF

abundance: NA
v_gene: TRBV5-6
j_gene: TRBJ2-2
d_gene: NA
CDR3nt: TGTGCCAGCAGCTTCCGGTCAGGCGGGGAGCTGTTTTTT
CDR3aa: CASSFRSGGELFF

abundance: NA
v_gene: TRBV3-1/TRBV3-2
j_gene: TRBJ2-3
d_gene: NA
CDR3nt: TGTGCCAGCAGCCAAGATACTAGCAGCGATACGCAGTATTTT
CDR3aa: CASSQDTSSDTQYF

abundance: few
v_gene: TRBV7-2
j_gene: TRBJ2-1
d_gene: TRBD2
CDR3nt: TGTGCCAGCAGCTTTGCCATCTCTAGCGGGAGCAATGAGCAGTTCTTC
CDR3aa: CASSFAISSGSNEQFF

abundance: NA
v_gene: TRBV6-5
j_gene: TRBJ1-1
d_gene: NA
CDR3nt: TGTGCCAGCACGCGACAGCCTCACATGAACACTGAAGCTTTCTTT
CDR3aa: CASTRQPHMNTEAFF

abundance: NA
v_gene: TRBV5-5
j_gene: TRBJ2-7
d_gene: TRBD1
CDR3nt: TGTGCCAGCAGTTCCGCCGGGACAGGGGCCCCCTCCTACGAGCAGTACTTC
CDR3aa: CASSSAGTGAPSYEQYF

abundance: NA
v_gene: TRBV9
j_gene: TRBJ2-7
d_gene: NA
CDR3nt: TGTGCCAGCAGTTCGGGGGAAAGGGTAAGCGAGCAGTACTTC
CDR3aa: CASSSGERVSEQYF

abundance: few
v_gene: TRBV11-2
j_gene: TRBJ2-3
d_gene: TRBD2
CDR3nt: TGTGCCAGCAGAGATAGCGGGAGGGCCACAGATACGCAGTATTTT
CDR3aa: CASRDSGRATDTQYF

abundance: once
v_gene: TRBV3-1/TRBV3-2
j_gene: TRBJ1-1
d_gene: NA
CDR3nt: TGTGCCAGCAGCCAAGGAGACGACTATGGGGAGGTTGCTGAAGCTTTCTTT
CDR3aa: CASSQGDDYGEVAEAFF

abundance: NA
v_gene: TRBV6-4
j_gene: TRBJ2-1
d_gene: NA
CDR3nt: TGTGCCAGCAGTGGCCGCACTAGCTCAAGATACAATGAGCAGTTCTTC
CDR3aa: CASSGRTSSRYNEQFF

abundance: many
v_gene: TRBV30
j_gene: TRBJ2-7
d_gene: TRBD2
CDR3nt: TGTGCCTGGAGTCCCCGGACTAGCGGGAGGCCAAGGACCTACGAGCAGTACTTC
CDR3aa: CAWSPRTSGRPRTYEQYF

abundance: few
v_gene: TRBV4-3
j_gene: TRBJ2-7
d_gene: TRBD1
CDR3nt: TGCGCCAGCAGCCAAAAATGGACAGGAAACTACGAGCAGTACTTC
CDR3aa: CASSQKWTGNYEQYF

abundance: many
v_gene: TRBV25-1
j_gene: TRBJ2-3
d_gene: TRBD2
CDR3nt: TGTGCCAGCAGTGAATATGCATTCGGGACTAGCGGGACTGCCACGCAGTATTTT
CDR3aa: CASSEYAFGTSGTATQYF

abundance: NA
v_gene: TRBV6-2/TRBV6-3
j_gene: TRBJ2-3
d_gene: TRBD1
CDR3nt: TGTGCCAGCAGTTACAGGGGACAGATTTTCACAGATACGCAGTATTTT
CDR3aa: CASSYRGQIFTDTQYF